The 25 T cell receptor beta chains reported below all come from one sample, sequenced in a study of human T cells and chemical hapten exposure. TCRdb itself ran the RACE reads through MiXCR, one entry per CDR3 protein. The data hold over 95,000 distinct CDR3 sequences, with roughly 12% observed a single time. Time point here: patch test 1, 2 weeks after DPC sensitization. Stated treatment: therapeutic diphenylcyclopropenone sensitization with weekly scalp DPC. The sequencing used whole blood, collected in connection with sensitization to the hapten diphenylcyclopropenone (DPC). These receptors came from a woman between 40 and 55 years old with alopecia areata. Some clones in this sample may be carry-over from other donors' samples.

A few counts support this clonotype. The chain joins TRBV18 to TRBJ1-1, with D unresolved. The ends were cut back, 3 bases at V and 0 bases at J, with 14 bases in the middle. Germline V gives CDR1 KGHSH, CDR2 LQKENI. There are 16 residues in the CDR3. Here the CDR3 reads CASSPSSSGVNTEAFF. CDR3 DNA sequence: TGTGCCAGCTCACCGTCCTCCAGTGGGGTGAACACTGAAGCTTTCTTT.

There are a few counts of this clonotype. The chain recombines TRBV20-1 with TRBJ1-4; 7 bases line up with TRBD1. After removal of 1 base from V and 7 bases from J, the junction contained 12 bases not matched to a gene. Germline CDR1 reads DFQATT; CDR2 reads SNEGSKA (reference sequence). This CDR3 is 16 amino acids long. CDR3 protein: CSARAPPPDRIEKLFF. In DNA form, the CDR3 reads TGCAGTGCTAGAGCTCCCCCCCCGGACAGGATTGAAAAACTGTTTTTT.

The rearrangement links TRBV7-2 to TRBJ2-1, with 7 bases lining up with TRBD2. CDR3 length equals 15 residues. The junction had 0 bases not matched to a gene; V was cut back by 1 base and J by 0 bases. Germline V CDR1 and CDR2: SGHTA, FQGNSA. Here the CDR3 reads CASSLGLASYNEQFF. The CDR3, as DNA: TGTGCCAGCAGCTTAGGACTAGCCTCCTACAATGAGCAGTTCTTC.

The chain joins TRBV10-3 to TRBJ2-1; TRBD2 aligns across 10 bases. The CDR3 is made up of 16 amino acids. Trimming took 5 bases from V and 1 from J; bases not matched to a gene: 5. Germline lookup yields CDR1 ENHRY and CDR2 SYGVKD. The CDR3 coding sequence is TGTGCCATCAGTAGAGCGGGAGGGGGGTCCTACAATGAGCAGTTCTTC. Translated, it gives CAISRAGGGSYNEQFF.

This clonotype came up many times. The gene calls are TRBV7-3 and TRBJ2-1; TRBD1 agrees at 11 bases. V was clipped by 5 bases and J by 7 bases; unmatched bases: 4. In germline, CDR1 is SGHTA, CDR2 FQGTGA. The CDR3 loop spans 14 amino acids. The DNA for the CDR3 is TGTGCCAGCAGCCGGGACAGGGGGAGAAATGAGCAGTTCTTC. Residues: CASSRDRGRNEQFF.

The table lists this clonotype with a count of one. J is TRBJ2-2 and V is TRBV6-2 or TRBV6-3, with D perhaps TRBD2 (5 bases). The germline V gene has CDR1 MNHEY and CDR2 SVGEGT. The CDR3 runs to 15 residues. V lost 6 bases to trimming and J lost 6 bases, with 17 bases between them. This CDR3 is CASSLARARAGELFF. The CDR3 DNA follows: TGTGCCAGCAGCTTAGCGAGAGCGAGGGCCGGGGAGCTGTTTTTT.

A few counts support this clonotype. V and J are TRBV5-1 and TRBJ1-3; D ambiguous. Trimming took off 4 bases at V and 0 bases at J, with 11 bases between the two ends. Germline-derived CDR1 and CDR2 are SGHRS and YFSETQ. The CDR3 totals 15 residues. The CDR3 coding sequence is TGCGCCAGCAGCGCAGACTCACTCTCTGGAAACACCATATATTTT. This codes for CASSADSLSGNTIYF. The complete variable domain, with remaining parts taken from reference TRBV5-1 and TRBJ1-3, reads KAGVTQTPRYLIKTRGQQVTLSCSPISGHRSVSWYQQTPGQGLQFLFEYFSETQRNKGNFPGRFSGRQFSNSRSEMNVSTLELGDSALYLCASSADSLSGNTIYFGEGSWLTVV.

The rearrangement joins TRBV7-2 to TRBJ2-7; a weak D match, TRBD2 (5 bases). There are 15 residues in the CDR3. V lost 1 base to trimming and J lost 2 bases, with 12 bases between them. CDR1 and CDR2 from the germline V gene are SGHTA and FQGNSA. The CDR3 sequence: CASSLGPEGTYEQYF. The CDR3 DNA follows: TGTGCCAGCAGCTTAGGCCCCGAGGGTACCTACGAGCAGTACTTC. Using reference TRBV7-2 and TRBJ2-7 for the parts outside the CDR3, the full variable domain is GAGVSQSPSNKVTEKGKDVELRCDPISGHTALYWYRQSLGQGLEFLIYFQGNSAPDKSGLPSDRFSAERTGGSVSTLTIQRTQQEDSAVYLCASSLGPEGTYEQYFGPGTRLTVT.

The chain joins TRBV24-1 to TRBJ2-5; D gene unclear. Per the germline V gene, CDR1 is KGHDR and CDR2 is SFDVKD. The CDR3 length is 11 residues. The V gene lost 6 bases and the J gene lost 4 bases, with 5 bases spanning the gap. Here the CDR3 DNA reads TGTGCCACCAGTTCTCTAGAGACCCAGTACTTC. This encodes CATSSLETQYF.

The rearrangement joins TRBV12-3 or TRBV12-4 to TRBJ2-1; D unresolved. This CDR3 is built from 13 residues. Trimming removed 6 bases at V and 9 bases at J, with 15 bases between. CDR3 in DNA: TGTGCCAGCAGGTTATTTTCGGCCAGTGAGCAGTTCTTC. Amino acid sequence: CASRLFSASEQFF.

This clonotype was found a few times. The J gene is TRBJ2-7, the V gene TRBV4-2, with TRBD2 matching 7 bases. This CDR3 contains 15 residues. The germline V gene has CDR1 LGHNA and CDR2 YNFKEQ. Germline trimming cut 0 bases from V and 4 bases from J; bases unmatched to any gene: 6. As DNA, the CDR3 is TGTGCCAGCAGCCAAGATACGGCGGGAGTGTACGAGCAGTACTTC. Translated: CASSQDTAGVYEQYF.

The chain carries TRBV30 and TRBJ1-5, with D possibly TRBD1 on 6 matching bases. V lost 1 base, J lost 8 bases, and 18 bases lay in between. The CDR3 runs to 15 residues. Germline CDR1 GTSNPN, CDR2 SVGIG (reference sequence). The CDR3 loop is CAWSGGASGGKPQHF. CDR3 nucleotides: TGTGCCTGGAGTGGTGGGGCCAGTGGGGGCAAGCCCCAGCATTTT.

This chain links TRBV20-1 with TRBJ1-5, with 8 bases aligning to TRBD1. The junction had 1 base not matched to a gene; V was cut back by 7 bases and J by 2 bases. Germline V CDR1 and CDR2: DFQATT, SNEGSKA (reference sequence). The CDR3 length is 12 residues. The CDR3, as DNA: TGCAGTGTGACAGGGGGCAATCAGCCCCAGCATTTT. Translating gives CSVTGGNQPQHF.

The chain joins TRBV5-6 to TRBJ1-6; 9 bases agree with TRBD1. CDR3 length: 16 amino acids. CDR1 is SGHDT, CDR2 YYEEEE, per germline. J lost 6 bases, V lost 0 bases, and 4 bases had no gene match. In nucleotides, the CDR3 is TGTGCCAGCAGCTTGGGACAGGGGGTACCTAATTCACCCCTCCACTTT. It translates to CASSLGQGVPNSPLHF.

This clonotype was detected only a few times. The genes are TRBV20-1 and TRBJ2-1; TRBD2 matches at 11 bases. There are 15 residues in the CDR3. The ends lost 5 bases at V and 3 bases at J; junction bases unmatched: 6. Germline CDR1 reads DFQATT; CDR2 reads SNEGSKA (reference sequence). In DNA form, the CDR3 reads TGCAGTGCTGGTCCTAGCGGGAGGTACTACAATGAGCAGTTCTTC. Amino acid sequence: CSAGPSGRYYNEQFF.

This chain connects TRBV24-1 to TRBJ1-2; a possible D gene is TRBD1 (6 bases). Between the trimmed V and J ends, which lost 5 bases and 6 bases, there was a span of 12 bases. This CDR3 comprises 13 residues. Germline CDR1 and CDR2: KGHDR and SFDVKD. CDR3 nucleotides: TGTGCCACCAGTGCCGCAGGGGAAAATGGCTACACCTTC. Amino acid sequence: CATSAAGENGYTF.

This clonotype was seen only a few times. Here the CDR3 DNA reads TGCGCCAGCAGCCCACGGACAGGGAATACTGAAGCTTTCTTT. It yields the protein CASSPRTGNTEAFF. This sequence joins TRBV5-1 and TRBJ1-1; 8 positions agree with TRBD1. This CDR3 region has 14 residues. The trim removed 4 bases at V and 5 bases at J, leaving 7 bases unmatched. The germline V gene has CDR1 SGHRS and CDR2 YFSETQ. The variable domain in full, completed from reference TRBV5-1 and TRBJ1-1, reads KAGVTQTPRYLIKTRGQQVTLSCSPISGHRSVSWYQQTPGQGLQFLFEYFSETQRNKGNFPGRFSGRQFSNSRSEMNVSTLELGDSALYLCASSPRTGNTEAFFGQGTRLTVV.

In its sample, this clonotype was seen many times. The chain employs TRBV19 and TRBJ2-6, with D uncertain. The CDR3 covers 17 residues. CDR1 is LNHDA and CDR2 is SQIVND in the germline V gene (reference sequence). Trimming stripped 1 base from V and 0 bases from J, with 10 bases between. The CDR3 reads CASSIGGRTSGANVLTF. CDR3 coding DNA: TGTGCCAGTAGTATAGGAGGCAGGACCTCTGGGGCCAACGTCCTGACTTTC.

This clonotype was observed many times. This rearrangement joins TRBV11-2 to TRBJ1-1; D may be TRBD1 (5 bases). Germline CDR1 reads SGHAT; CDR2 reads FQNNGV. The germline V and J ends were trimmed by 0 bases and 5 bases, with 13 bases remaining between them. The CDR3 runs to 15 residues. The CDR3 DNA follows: TGTGCCAGCAGCTTAGAGCCAGGGACGAGAACTGAAGCTTTCTTT. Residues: CASSLEPGTRTEAFF.

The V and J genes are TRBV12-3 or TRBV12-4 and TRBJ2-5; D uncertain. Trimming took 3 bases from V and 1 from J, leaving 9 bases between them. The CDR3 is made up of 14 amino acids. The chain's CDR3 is CASSLSWSQETQYF. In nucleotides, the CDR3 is TGTGCCAGCAGTTTGTCATGGAGCCAAGAGACCCAGTACTTC.

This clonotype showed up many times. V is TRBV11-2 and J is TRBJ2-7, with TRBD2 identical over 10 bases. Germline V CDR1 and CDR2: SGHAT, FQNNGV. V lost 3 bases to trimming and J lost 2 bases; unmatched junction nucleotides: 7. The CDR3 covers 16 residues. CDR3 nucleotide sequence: TGTGCCAGCAGCTTGGAAAGGACTAGCGGTACCTACGAGCAGTACTTC. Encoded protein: CASSLERTSGTYEQYF.

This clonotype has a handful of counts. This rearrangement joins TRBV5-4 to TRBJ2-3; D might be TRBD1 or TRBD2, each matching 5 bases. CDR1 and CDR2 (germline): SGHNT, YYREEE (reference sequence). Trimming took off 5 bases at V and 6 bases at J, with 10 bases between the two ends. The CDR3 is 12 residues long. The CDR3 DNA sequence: TGTGCCAGCAGTTCCTGGGGGGATACGCAGTATTTT. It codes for CASSSWGDTQYF.

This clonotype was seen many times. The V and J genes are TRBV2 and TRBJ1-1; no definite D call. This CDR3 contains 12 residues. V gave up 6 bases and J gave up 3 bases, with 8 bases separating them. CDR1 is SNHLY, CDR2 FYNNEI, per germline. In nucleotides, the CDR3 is TGTGCCAGCAGGGTCCAGGACACTGAAGCTTTCTTT. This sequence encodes CASRVQDTEAFF.

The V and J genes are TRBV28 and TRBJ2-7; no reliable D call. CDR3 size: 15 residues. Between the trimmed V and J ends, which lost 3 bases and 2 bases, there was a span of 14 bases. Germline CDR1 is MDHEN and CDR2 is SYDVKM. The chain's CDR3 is CASSFPGQCAYEQYF. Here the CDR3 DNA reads TGTGCCAGCAGTTTCCCCGGCCAGTGTGCCTACGAGCAGTACTTC.

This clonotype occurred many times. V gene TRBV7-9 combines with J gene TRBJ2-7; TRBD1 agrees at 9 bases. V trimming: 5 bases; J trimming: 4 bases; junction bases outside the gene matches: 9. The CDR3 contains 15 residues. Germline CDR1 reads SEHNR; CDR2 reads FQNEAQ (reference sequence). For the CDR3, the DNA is TGTGCCAGCAGCGGTCGGACAGGGGCAGATTACGAGCAGTACTTC. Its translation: CASSGRTGADYEQYF. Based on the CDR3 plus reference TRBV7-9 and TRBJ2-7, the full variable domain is DTGVSQNPRHKITKRGQNVTFRCDPISEHNRLYWYRQTLGQGPEFLTYFQNEAQLEKSRLLSDRFSAERPKGSFSTLEIQRTEQGDSAMYLCASSGRTGADYEQYFGPGTRLTVT.